This T cell receptor (beta chain) derives from a study of molecular identifiers for immune sequencing clone quantification. About the research overall: Replicate RNA came from roughly 18,000 or 92,000 naive CD8 cells and was split five ways, and four parts were sequenced.

J was trimmed by 3 bases and V by 5 bases; bases with no gene match: 7. This CDR3 is built from 15 residues. CDR1 is MNHEY and CDR2 is SMNVEV in the germline V gene (reference sequence). Each CDR3 protein gets one entry after TCRdb re-called the PCR reads with MiXCR. The repertoire holds some 650,000 distinct CDR3 sequences, about 20% seen once, with 0.75% to 0.95% in the top ten. Construction of naive CD8 libraries employed about 20,000 to 1,100,000 sorted cells together with 10%, 30% or 50% RNA. This clonotype was observed at least ten times. No antigen is known for it. Findings of the study overall: Clones that had above 20 RNA copies took up over 99% of effector molecules but under 1% in naive cells.

Sequenced: naive CD8+ T cells from blood, with Jurkat cell RNA spiked in. Regarding subset: FACS-sorted CD8+CD4-CCR7+CD45RA+ naive T cells. The TCR originated in a human donor in good health. Some libraries in this study had Jurkat cell RNA spiked in. The chain couples TRBV27 to TRBJ2-1; 7 positions match TRBD2. CDR3 in DNA: TGTGCCAGCAGTCCCCGGACTAGGATCTACAATGAGCAGTTCTTC. Translating it yields CASSPRTRIYNEQFF.